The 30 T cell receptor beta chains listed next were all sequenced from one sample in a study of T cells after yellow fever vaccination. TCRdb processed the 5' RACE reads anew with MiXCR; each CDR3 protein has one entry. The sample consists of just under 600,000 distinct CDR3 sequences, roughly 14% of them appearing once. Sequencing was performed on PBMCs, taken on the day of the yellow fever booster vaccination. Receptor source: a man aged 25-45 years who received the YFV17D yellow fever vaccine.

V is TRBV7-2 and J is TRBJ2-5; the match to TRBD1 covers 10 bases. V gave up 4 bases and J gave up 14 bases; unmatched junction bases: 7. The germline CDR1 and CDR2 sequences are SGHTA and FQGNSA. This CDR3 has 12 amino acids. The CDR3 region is CASSSLRTGGYF. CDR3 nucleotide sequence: TGTGCCAGCAGCTCACTTCGGACAGGGGGTTACTTC.

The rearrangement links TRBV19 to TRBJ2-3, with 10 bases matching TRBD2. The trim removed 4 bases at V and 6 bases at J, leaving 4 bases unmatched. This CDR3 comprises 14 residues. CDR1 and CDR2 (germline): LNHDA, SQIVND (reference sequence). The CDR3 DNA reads TGTGCCAGTAGTACTAGCGGGAGCGGCGATACGCAGTATTTT. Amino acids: CASSTSGSGDTQYF.

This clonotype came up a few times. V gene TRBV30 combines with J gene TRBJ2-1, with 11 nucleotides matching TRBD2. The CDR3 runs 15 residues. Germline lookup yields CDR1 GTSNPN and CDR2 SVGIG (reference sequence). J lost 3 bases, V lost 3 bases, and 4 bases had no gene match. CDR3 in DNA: TGTGCCTGGAGAACACTAGCGGGAGTCTACAATGAGCAGTTCTTC. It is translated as CAWRTLAGVYNEQFF.

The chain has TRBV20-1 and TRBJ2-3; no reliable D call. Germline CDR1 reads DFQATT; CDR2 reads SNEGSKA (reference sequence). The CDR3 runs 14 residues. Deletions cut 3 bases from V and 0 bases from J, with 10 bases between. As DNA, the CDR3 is TGCAGTGCTAGTTCCACCACTAGCACAGATACGCAGTATTTT. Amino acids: CSASSTTSTDTQYF.

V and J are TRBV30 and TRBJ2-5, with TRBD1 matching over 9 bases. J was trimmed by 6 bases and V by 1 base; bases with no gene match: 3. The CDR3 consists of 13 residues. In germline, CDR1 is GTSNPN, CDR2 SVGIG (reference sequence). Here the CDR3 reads CAWSGTGGQTQYF. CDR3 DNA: TGTGCCTGGAGTGGAACAGGGGGCCAGACCCAGTACTTC. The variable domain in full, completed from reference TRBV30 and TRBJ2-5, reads SQTIHQWPATLVQPVGSPLSLECTVEGTSNPNLYWYRQAAGRGLQLLFYSVGIGQISSEVPQNLSASRPQDRQFILSSKKLLLSDSGFYLCAWSGTGGQTQYFGPGTRLLVL.

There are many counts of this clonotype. CDR3 DNA sequence: TGTGCCAGCAGTGAAGTCGTGGGGAAAGAGACCCAGTACTTC. Encoded protein: CASSEVVGKETQYF. The chain is built from TRBV2 and TRBJ2-5; D is unresolved. The CDR3 totals 14 residues. CDR1 is SNHLY and CDR2 is FYNNEI in the germline V gene. The germline V and J ends were trimmed by 1 base and 3 bases, with 9 bases remaining between them.

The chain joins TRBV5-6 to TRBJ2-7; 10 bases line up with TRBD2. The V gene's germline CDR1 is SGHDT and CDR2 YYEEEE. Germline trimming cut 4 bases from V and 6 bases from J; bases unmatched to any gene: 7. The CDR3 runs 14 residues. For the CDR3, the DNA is TGTGCCAGCAGCCTAGCGGGAGATTCGATCGAGCAGTACTTC. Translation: CASSLAGDSIEQYF. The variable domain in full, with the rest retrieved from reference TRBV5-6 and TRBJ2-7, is DAGVTQSPTHLIKTRGQQVTLRCSPKSGHDTVSWYQQALGQGPQFIFQYYEEEERQRGNFPDRFSGHQFPNYSSELNVNALLLGDSALYLCASSLAGDSIEQYFGPGTRLTVT.

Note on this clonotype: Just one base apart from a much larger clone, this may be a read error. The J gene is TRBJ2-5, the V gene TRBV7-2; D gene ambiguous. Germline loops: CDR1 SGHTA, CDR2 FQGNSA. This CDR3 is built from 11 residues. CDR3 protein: CASSQMQTLYF. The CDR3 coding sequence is TGTGCCAGCAGCCAGATGCAAACCCTGTACTTC. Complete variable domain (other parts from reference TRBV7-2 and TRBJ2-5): GAGVSQSPSNKVTEKGKDVELRCDPISGHTALYWYRQSLGQGLEFLIYFQGNSAPDKSGLPSDRFSAERTGGSVSTLTIQRTQQEDSAVYLCASSQMQTLYFGPGTRLLVL.

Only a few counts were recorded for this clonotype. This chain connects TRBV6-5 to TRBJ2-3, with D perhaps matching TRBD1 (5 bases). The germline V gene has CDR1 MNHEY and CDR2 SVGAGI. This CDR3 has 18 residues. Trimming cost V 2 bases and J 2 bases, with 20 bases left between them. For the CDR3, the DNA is TGTGCCAGCAGTTACCCCCCCCAGGCTGGGGCGAACACAGATACGCAGTATTTT. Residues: CASSYPPQAGANTDTQYF.

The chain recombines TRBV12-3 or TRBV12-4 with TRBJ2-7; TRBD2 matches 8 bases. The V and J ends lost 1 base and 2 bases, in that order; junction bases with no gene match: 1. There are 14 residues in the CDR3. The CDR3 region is CASSLELAAYEQYF. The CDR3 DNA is TGTGCCAGCAGTTTAGAACTAGCGGCCTACGAGCAGTACTTC.

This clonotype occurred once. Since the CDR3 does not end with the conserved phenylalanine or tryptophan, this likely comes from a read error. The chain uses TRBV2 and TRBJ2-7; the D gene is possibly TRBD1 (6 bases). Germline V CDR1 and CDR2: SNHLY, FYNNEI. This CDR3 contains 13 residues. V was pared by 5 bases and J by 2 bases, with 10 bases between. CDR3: CASSPGQTYEQYL. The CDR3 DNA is TGTGCCAGCAGTCCGGGACAAACCTACGAGCAGTACTTG.

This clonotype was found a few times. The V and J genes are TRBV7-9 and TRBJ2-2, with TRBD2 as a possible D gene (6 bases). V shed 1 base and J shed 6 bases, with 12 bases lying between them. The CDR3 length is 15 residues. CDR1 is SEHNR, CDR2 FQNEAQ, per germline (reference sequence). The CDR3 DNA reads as TGTGCCAGCAGCTTAGAAGGAGGGACGGCCGGGGAGCTGTTTTTT. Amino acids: CASSLEGGTAGELFF.

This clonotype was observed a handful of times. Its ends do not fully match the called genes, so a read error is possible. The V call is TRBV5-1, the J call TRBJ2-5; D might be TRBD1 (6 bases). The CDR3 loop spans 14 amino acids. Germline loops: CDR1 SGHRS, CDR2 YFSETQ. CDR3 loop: CASGPGTRAEAQYF. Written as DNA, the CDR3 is TGCGCCAGCGGACCGGGGACACGGGCAGAGGCCCAGTACTTC.

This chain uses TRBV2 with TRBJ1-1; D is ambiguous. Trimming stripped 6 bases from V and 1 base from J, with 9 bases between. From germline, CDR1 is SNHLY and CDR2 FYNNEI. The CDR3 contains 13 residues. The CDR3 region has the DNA TGTGCCAGCAGAAGAGCGGGGAACACTGAAGCTTTCTTT. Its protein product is CASRRAGNTEAFF.

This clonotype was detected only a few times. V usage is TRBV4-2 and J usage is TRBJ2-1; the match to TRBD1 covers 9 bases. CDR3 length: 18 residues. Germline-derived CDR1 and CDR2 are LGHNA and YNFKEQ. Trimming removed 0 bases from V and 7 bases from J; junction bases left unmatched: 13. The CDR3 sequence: CASSQDPMDGTGTNEQFF. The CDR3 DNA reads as TGTGCCAGCAGCCAAGATCCCATGGACGGGACAGGGACTAATGAGCAGTTCTTC.

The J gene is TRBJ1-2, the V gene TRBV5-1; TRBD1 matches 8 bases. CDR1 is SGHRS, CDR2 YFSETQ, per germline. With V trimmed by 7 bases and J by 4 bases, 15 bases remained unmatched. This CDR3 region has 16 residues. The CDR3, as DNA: TGCGCCAGCGGTGGAGGACAGGGCCTTCTCGGCTATGGCTACACCTTC. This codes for CASGGGQGLLGYGYTF.

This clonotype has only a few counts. This CDR3 is CASSWGGTTYEQYF. The DNA of the CDR3 is TGTGCCAGCAGCTGGGGCGGGACCACCTACGAGCAGTACTTC. The chain has TRBV5-4 and TRBJ2-7; D possibly corresponds to TRBD2 (6 bases). The CDR3 consists of 14 residues. Trimming pared 3 bases from V and 2 bases from J, leaving 12 bases between. CDR1 is SGHNT and CDR2 is YYREEE in the germline V gene (reference sequence).

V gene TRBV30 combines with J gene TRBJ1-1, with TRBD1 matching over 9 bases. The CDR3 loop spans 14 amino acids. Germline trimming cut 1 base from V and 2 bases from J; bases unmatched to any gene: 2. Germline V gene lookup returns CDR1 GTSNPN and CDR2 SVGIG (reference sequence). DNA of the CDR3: TGTGCCTGGAGTGCACAGGGGGCTAACACTGAAGCTTTCTTT. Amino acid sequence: CAWSAQGANTEAFF. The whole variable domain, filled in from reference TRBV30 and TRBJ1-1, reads SQTIHQWPATLVQPVGSPLSLECTVEGTSNPNLYWYRQAAGRGLQLLFYSVGIGQISSEVPQNLSASRPQDRQFILSSKKLLLSDSGFYLCAWSAQGANTEAFFGQGTRLTVV.

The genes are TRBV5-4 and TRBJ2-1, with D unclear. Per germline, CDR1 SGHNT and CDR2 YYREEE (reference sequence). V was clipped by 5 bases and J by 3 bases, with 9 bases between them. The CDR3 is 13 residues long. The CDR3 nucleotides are TGTGCCAGCAGAGAACAGAGCTACAATGAGCAGTTCTTC. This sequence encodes CASREQSYNEQFF.

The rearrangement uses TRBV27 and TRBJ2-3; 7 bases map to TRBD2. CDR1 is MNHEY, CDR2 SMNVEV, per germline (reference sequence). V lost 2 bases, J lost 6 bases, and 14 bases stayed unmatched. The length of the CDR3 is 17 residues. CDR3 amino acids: CASSLRGLTSTLDTQYF. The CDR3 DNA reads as TGTGCCAGCAGTTTAAGAGGCCTGACTAGCACCCTTGATACGCAGTATTTT.

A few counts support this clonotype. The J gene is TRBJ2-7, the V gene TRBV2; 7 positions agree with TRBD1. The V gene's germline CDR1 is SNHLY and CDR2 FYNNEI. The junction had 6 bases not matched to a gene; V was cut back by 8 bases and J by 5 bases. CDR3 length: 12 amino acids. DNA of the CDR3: TGTGCCAGCGAGGGGGCACGGAACGAGCAGTACTTC. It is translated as CASEGARNEQYF.

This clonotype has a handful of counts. CDR3 amino acids: CASRVGASRETQYF. The CDR3 DNA follows: TGCGCCAGCAGGGTCGGGGCATCGCGGGAGACCCAGTACTTC. V gene TRBV5-1 combines with J gene TRBJ2-5; D is perhaps TRBD1 or TRBD2 (5 bases each). The CDR3 is 14 amino acids. Per germline, CDR1 SGHRS and CDR2 YFSETQ. V dropped 5 bases and J dropped 5 bases, with 16 bases sitting between them.

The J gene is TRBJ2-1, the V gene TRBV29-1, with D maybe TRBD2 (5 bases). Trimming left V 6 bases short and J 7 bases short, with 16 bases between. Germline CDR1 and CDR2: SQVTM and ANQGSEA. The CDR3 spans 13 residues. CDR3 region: CSVAGELLNEQFF. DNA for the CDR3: TGCAGCGTGGCCGGGGAGTTGTTGAATGAGCAGTTCTTC.

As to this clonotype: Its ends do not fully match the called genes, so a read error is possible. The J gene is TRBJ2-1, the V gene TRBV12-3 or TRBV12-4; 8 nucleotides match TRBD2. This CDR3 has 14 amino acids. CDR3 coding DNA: TGTGCCAGCAGTGTAGCGGGACTCTACAATGAGCAGTTCTTC. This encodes CASSVAGLYNEQFF.

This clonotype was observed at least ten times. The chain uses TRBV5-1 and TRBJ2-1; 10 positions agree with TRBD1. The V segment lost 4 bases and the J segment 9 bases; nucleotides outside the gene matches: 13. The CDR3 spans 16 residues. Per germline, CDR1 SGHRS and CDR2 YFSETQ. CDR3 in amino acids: CASSRAGTGESSEQFF. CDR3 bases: TGCGCCAGCAGCCGCGCCGGGACAGGGGAGAGTAGTGAGCAGTTCTTC.

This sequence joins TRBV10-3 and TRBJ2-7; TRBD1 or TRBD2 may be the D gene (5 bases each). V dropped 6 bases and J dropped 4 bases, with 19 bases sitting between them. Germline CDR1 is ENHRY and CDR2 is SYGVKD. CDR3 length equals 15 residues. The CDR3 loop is CAISWVGEKGYEQYF. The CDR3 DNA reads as TGTGCCATCAGCTGGGTCGGGGAAAAGGGGTACGAGCAGTACTTC.

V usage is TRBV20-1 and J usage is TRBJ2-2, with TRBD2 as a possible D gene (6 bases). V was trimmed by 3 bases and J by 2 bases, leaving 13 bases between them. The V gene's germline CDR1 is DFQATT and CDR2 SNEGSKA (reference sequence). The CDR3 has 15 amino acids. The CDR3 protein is CSARGGSQNTGELFF. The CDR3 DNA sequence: TGCAGTGCTAGGGGGGGAAGTCAAAACACCGGGGAGCTGTTTTTT.

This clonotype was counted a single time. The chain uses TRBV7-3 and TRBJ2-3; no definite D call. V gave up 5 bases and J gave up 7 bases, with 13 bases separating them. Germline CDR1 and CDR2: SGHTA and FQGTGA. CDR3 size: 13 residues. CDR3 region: CASSPEVSNTQYF. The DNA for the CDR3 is TGTGCCAGCAGCCCCGAGGTGTCAAATACGCAGTATTTT. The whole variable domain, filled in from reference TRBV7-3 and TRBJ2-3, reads GAGVSQTPSNKVTEKGKYVELRCDPISGHTALYWYRQSLGQGPEFLIYFQGTGAADDSGLPNDRFFAVRPEGSVSTLKIQRTERGDSAVYLCASSPEVSNTQYFGPGTRLTVL.

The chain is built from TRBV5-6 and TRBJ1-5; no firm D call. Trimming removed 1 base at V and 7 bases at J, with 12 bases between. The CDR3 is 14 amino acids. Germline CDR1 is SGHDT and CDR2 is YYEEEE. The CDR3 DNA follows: TGTGCCAGCAGCTTGTATCGCAGTCGGCAGCCCCAGCATTTT. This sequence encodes CASSLYRSRQPQHF.

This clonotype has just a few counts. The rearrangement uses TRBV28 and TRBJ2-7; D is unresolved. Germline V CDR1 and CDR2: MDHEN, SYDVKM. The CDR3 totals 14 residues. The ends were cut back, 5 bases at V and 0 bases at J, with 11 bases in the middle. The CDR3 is CASSNSDLSYEQYF. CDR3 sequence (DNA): TGTGCCAGCAGTAACAGCGATCTCTCCTACGAGCAGTACTTC.